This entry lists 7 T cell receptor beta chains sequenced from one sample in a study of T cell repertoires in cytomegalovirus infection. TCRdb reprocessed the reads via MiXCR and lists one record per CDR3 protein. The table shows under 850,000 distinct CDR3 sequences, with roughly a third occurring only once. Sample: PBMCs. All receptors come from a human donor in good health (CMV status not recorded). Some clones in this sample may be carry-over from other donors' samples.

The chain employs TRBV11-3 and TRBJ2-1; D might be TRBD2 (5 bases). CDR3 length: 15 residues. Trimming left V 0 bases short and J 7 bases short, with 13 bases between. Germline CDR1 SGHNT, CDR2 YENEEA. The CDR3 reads CASSLDGGTGNEQFF. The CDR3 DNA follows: TGTGCCAGCAGCTTAGATGGCGGTACGGGGAATGAGCAGTTCTTC. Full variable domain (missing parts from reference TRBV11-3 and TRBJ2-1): EAGVVQSPRYKIIEKKQPVAFWCNPISGHNTLYWYLQNLGQGPELLIRYENEEAVDDSQLPKDRFSAERLKGVDSTLKIQPAELGDSAVYLCASSLDGGTGNEQFFGPGTRLTVL.

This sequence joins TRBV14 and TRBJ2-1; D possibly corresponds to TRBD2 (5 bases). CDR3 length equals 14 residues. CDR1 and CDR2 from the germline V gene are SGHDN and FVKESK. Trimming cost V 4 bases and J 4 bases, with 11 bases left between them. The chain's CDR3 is CASSPTRIYNEQFF. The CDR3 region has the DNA TGTGCCAGCAGCCCCACTAGGATTTACAATGAGCAGTTCTTC.

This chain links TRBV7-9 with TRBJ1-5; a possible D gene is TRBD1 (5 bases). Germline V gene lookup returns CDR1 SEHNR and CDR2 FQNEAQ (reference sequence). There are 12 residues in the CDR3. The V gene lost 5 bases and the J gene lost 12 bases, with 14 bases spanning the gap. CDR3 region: CASSLSLGLQHF. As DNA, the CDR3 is TGTGCCAGCAGCCTAAGTTTGGGGCTCCAGCATTTT.

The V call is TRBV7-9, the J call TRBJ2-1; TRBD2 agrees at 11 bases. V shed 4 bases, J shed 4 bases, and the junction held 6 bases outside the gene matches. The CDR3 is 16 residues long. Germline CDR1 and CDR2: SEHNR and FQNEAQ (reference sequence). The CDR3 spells CASSSPGLAVYNEQFF. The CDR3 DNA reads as TGTGCCAGCAGCTCCCCGGGACTAGCGGTATACAATGAGCAGTTCTTC.

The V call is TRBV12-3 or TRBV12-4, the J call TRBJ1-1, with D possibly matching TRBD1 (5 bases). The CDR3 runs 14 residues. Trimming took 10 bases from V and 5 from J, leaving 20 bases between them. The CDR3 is CAITPTGTGTEAFF. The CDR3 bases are TGTGCCATCACCCCCACAGGTACGGGGACTGAAGCTTTCTTT.

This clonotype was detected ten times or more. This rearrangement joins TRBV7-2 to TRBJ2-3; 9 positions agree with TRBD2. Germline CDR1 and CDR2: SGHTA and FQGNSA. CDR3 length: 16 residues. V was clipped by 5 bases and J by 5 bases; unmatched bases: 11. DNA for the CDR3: TGTGCCAGCAGCCTAAGAAGCGGGAGGCCACGAGATACGCAGTATTTT. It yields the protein CASSLRSGRPRDTQYF.

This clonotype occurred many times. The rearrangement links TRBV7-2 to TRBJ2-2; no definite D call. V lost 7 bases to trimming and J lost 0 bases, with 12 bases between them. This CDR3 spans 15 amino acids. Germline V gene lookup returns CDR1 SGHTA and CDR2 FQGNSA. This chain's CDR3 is CASNIGHANTGELFF. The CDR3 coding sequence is TGTGCCAGCAACATCGGTCACGCGAACACCGGGGAGCTGTTTTTT.